The 30 T cell receptor beta chains below were found in one sample sequenced in a study of cytomegalovirus exposure and HLA in healthy donors. PCR was performed using 60 Vbeta and 13 Jbeta primers. The repertoire was sequenced with immunoSEQ multiplex PCR; TCRdb's copy has only in-frame clones and lacks some. In the table there are roughly 99,000 clones, approximately 73% of which are singletons. Sequencing used PBMCs. The receptors originated from a man aged 25 to 45 in good health and CMV-seronegative.

The chain is built from TRBV19 and TRBJ1-1; D remains ambiguous. The CDR3 has 14 amino acids. Trimming removed 0 bases from V and 3 bases from J, with 8 bases in between. Germline values: CDR1 LNHDA, CDR2 SQIVND (reference sequence). CDR3 sequence reads: CASSIELQYTEAFF. The CDR3 DNA is TGTGCCAGTAGTATAGAGTTGCAGTACACTGAAGCTTTCTTT. The full variable domain, with the rest looked up from reference TRBV19 and TRBJ1-1, is DGGITQSPKYLFRKEGQNVTLSCEQNLNHDAMYWYRQDPGQGLRLIYYSQIVNDFQKGDIAEGYSVSREKKESFPLTVTSAQKNPTAFYLCASSIELQYTEAFFGQGTRLTVV.

The rearrangement joins TRBV4-2 to TRBJ1-1; a possible D gene is TRBD1 (5 bases). CDR3 length: 15 residues. CDR1 and CDR2 (germline): LGHNA, YNFKEQ. V lost 0 bases, J lost 10 bases, and 18 bases lay in between. In nucleotides, the CDR3 is TGTGCCAGCAGCCAAGAGGCCTCCCAGGGTAGACGAGCTTTCTTT. Protein product: CASSQEASQGRRAFF.

J is TRBJ2-4 and V is TRBV10-3, with 7 bases that match TRBD2. CDR1 is ENHRY, CDR2 SYGVKD, per germline. The CDR3 covers 12 residues. V lost 2 bases and J lost 8; bases outside the gene matches: 0. The CDR3 reads CAISEAGDIQYF. The CDR3 nucleotides are TGTGCCATCAGTGAGGCGGGAGACATTCAGTACTTC.

V gene TRBV4-2 combines with J gene TRBJ1-1; D is uncertain. CDR1 and CDR2 from the germline V gene are LGHNA and YNFKEQ. This CDR3 is 13 amino acids long. The germline V and J ends were trimmed by 3 bases and 1 base, with 6 bases remaining between them. This chain's CDR3 is CASSHAGNTEAFF. Written as DNA, the CDR3 is TGTGCCAGCAGCCATGCAGGGAACACTGAAGCTTTCTTT.

This clone was detected only a few times. The chain is built from TRBV7-9 and TRBJ1-1, with 12 nucleotides matching TRBD1. The CDR3 contains 15 residues. Germline assignment: CDR1 SEHNR and CDR2 FQNEAQ (reference sequence). V lost 5 bases to trimming and J lost 5 bases; unmatched junction nucleotides: 6. The DNA of the CDR3 is TGTGCCAGCAGCCGTACGGGACAGGGGGCTACTGAAGCTTTCTTT. It is translated as CASSRTGQGATEAFF.

The rearrangement joins TRBV7-8 to TRBJ2-1, with TRBD2 identical over 10 bases. CDR3 size: 16 residues. CDR1 and CDR2 from the germline V gene are SGHVS and FQNEAQ. J was trimmed by 9 bases and V by 3 bases; bases with no gene match: 11. The chain's CDR3 is CASSFLDGTSDLEQFF. For the CDR3, the DNA is TGTGCCAGCAGCTTCCTCGACGGGACTAGCGATCTTGAGCAGTTCTTC.

This clone has a handful of counts. The gene calls are TRBV6-1 and TRBJ1-1, with 8 bases identical to TRBD1. The J segment lost 7 bases and the V segment lost 4 bases, leaving 8 bases of the junction unmatched. Germline values: CDR1 MNHNS, CDR2 SASEGT. The length of the CDR3 is 14 residues. The CDR3 is CASSASGTGLEAFF. The CDR3 DNA follows: TGTGCCAGCAGTGCAAGTGGGACAGGCCTTGAAGCTTTCTTT.

The CDR3 sequence is CASSSQRGGQSEQFF. CDR3 nucleotides: TGTGCCAGCAGCTCCCAGCGGGGGGGCCAATCTGAGCAGTTCTTC. This chain joins TRBV11-2 and TRBJ2-1; TRBD2 aligns across 10 bases. Germline trimming cut 4 bases from V and 9 bases from J; bases unmatched to any gene: 9. CDR1 is SGHAT, CDR2 FQNNGV, per germline. This CDR3 has 15 residues.

This clone turned up a few times. This rearrangement joins TRBV2 to TRBJ1-4; tentative D call: TRBD1 (5 bases). Germline loops: CDR1 SNHLY, CDR2 FYNNEI. The CDR3 is made up of 14 amino acids. The V end was cut by 4 bases, the J end by 6 bases, with 12 bases between. CDR3 nucleotide sequence: TGTGCCAGCAGTGGGGAGGGGTCGGATGAAAAACTGTTTTTT. Translated, it gives CASSGEGSDEKLFF.

The CDR3 sequence: CASSFGQGEGIQYF. As DNA, the CDR3 is TGTGCCAGCAGCTTTGGACAGGGCGAGGGCATTCAGTACTTC. V is TRBV11-1 and J is TRBJ2-4, with TRBD1 matching 8 bases. J gave up 9 bases and V 3 bases, and 7 bases lay outside the gene matches. The CDR3 has 14 amino acids. The germline gives CDR1 SGHAT, CDR2 FQDESV (reference sequence).

Notes on this clone: One junction end does not reproduce the germline sequence, and a read error may be involved. Here the CDR3 reads CASTLKRGGGYEQYF. In DNA, the CDR3 is TGTGCCAGCACTTTAAAGAGAGGGGGGGGGTACGAGCAGTACTTC. V gene TRBV27 combines with J gene TRBJ2-7; D is perhaps TRBD2 (7 bases). The length of the CDR3 is 15 residues. Per the germline V gene, CDR1 is MNHEY and CDR2 is SMNVEV (reference sequence).

J is TRBJ1-2 and V is TRBV2; D gene unclear. From germline, CDR1 is SNHLY and CDR2 FYNNEI. Trimming removed 0 bases at V and 4 bases at J, with 9 bases between. The CDR3 covers 14 residues. CDR3 sequence reads: CASSEAGGFYGYTF. The CDR3 bases are TGTGCCAGCAGTGAAGCTGGAGGGTTCTATGGCTACACCTTC.

The chain couples TRBV5-1 to TRBJ2-2; D may be TRBD1 (5 bases). The CDR3 has 16 amino acids. The germline CDR1 and CDR2 sequences are SGHRS and YFSETQ. V lost 0 bases to trimming and J lost 0 bases, with 9 bases between them. The CDR3 nucleotides read TGCGCCAGCAGCTTGGAGGCCAGGGCGAACACCGGGGAGCTGTTTTTT. Its translation is CASSLEARANTGELFF.

The genes are TRBV7-8 and TRBJ2-1; 10 positions agree with TRBD2. The junction had 8 bases not matched to a gene; V was cut back by 2 bases and J by 13 bases. Per the germline V gene, CDR1 is SGHVS and CDR2 is FQNEAQ. The CDR3 runs 14 residues. Here the CDR3 DNA reads TGTGCCAGCAGCTTAAGCCTAGCGGGAGACCCCCAGTTCTTC. Encoded protein: CASSLSLAGDPQFF.

The chain recombines TRBV5-1 with TRBJ1-1; 11 bases line up with TRBD1. Germline V gene data show CDR1 as SGHRS and CDR2 as YFSETQ. This CDR3 has 14 residues. J gave up 4 bases and V 3 bases, and 2 bases lay outside the gene matches. As DNA, the CDR3 is TGCGCCAGCAGCTCGGACAGGGGGCTCACTGAAGCTTTCTTT. Translating it yields CASSSDRGLTEAFF.

The V and J genes are TRBV6-6 and TRBJ2-7; D gene unclear. Germline CDR1 MNHNY, CDR2 SVGAGI (reference sequence). The V end lost 7 bases, the J end lost 6 bases, and 16 bases lay between the germline ends. The CDR3 length is 13 residues. Here the CDR3 DNA reads TGTGCCAGCACCCGAGTTGGCGGTGGCGAGCAGTACTTC. It codes for CASTRVGGGEQYF.

The chain joins TRBV19 to TRBJ2-2, with TRBD2 matching over 7 bases. The CDR3 covers 14 residues. The trim removed 3 bases at V and 6 bases at J, leaving 4 bases unmatched. Per the germline V gene, CDR1 is LNHDA and CDR2 is SQIVND (reference sequence). CDR3 region: CASSILGLAGELFF. Here the CDR3 DNA reads TGTGCCAGTAGTATTCTTGGACTAGCCGGGGAGCTGTTTTTT. Looking up the rest from reference TRBV19 and TRBJ2-2 gives the full variable domain: DGGITQSPKYLFRKEGQNVTLSCEQNLNHDAMYWYRQDPGQGLRLIYYSQIVNDFQKGDIAEGYSVSREKKESFPLTVTSAQKNPTAFYLCASSILGLAGELFFGEGSRLTVL.

The chain combines TRBV5-1 with TRBJ2-1, with TRBD2 identical over 12 bases. Per germline, CDR1 SGHRS and CDR2 YFSETQ. CDR3 length: 20 residues. J was trimmed by 1 base and V by 3 bases; bases with no gene match: 14. The CDR3 DNA sequence: TGCGCCAGCAGCTCCCTGACTAGCGGGGGTCCCTCCAGGTCCTACAATGAGCAGTTCTTC. Translated, it gives CASSSLTSGGPSRSYNEQFF.

A few counts support this clone. The rearrangement uses TRBV30 and TRBJ2-3; weak D call: TRBD2 (5 bases). CDR1 and CDR2 (germline): GTSNPN, SVGIG (reference sequence). The germline V and J ends were trimmed by 2 bases and 1 base, with 13 bases remaining between them. The CDR3 spans 15 residues. CDR3 in amino acids: CAWSPKRQRTDTQYF. The CDR3 DNA is TGTGCCTGGAGTCCTAAGCGGCAGCGCACAGATACGCAGTATTTT.

The rearrangement links TRBV30 to TRBJ1-4; 8 bases align to TRBD1. Looked up from germline, CDR1 is GTSNPN and CDR2 is SVGIG (reference sequence). The CDR3 is 15 residues long. V dropped 2 bases and J dropped 6; count of bases not matched to a gene: 8. Here the CDR3 reads CAWSPRTGIYEKLFF. In DNA form, the CDR3 reads TGTGCCTGGAGTCCCAGGACAGGGATTTATGAAAAACTGTTTTTT.

This chain uses TRBV11-2 with TRBJ1-2; TRBD1 matches at 11 bases. J lost 6 bases, V lost 2 bases, and 11 bases had no gene match. Germline lookup yields CDR1 SGHAT and CDR2 FQNNGV. This CDR3 has 17 residues. Written as DNA, the CDR3 is TGTGCCAGCAGCTTACCCCAGATCGGACAGGGGGCAGATGGCTACACCTTC. It specifies CASSLPQIGQGADGYTF.

This clone was seen a handful of times. CDR3 nucleotide sequence: TGTGCCAGCAGTGAATCGAACAGGGAAATCCCCTACGAGCAGTACTTC. This gives the protein CASSESNREIPYEQYF. The chain employs TRBV2 and TRBJ2-7; tentatively, D is TRBD1 (6 bases). Germline CDR1 is SNHLY and CDR2 is FYNNEI. Trimming shortened V by 2 bases and J by 2 bases, and 16 bases separated the two germline ends. The length of the CDR3 is 16 residues.

The chain recombines TRBV19 with TRBJ1-2; 8 bases fit TRBD1. The V gene's germline CDR1 is LNHDA and CDR2 SQIVND (reference sequence). The CDR3 contains 14 residues. Germline trimming cut 5 bases from V and 4 bases from J; bases unmatched to any gene: 6. CDR3 protein: CASSLGQGAYGYTF. The DNA of the CDR3 is TGTGCCAGTAGTCTCGGACAGGGTGCCTATGGCTACACCTTC.

V and J are TRBV7-3 and TRBJ2-2; D not certain. The germline gives CDR1 SGHTA, CDR2 FQGTGA. The V end lost 4 bases, the J end lost 5 bases, and 11 bases lay between the germline ends. The CDR3 contains 14 residues. CDR3 residues: CASSYSPGTGELFF. The CDR3 DNA reads as TGTGCCAGCAGCTATTCCCCGGGTACCGGGGAGCTGTTTTTT. Variable domain in full (rest from reference TRBV7-3 and TRBJ2-2): GAGVSQTPSNKVTEKGKYVELRCDPISGHTALYWYRQSLGQGPEFLIYFQGTGAADDSGLPNDRFFAVRPEGSVSTLKIQRTERGDSAVYLCASSYSPGTGELFFGEGSRLTVL.

This clone appeared a single time. The chain joins TRBV28 to TRBJ2-7; TRBD2 agrees at 10 bases. The CDR3 runs 15 residues. J gave up 4 bases and V 2 bases, and 5 bases lay outside the gene matches. Germline assignment: CDR1 MDHEN and CDR2 SYDVKM. Here the CDR3 reads CASSLGSSGSYEQYF. In DNA, the CDR3 is TGTGCCAGCAGTTTAGGGTCTAGCGGGAGTTACGAGCAGTACTTC.

Turning to this clone: Other DNA sequences in the sample encode the same CDR3. The chain has TRBV18 and TRBJ1-2; tentative D call: TRBD1 (5 bases). This CDR3 contains 12 residues. The V end lost 6 bases, the J end lost 1 base, and 6 bases lay between the germline ends. Germline CDR1 KGHSH, CDR2 LQKENI. CDR3 bases: TGTGCCAGCTCGGACAATAACTATGGCTACACCTTC. Protein sequence: CASSDNNYGYTF. Supplemented by reference TRBV18 and TRBJ1-2, the full variable domain reads NAGVMQNPRHLVRRRGQEARLRCSPMKGHSHVYWYRQLPEEGLKFMVYLQKENIIDESGMPKERFSAEFPKEGPSILRIQQVVRGDSAAYFCASSDNNYGYTFGSGTRLTVV.

Remarks on this clone: Other DNA sequences in this sample translate to the same CDR3. The chain couples TRBV30 to TRBJ2-7, with D perhaps matching TRBD1 (5 bases). This CDR3 has 11 amino acids. The germline CDR1 and CDR2 sequences are GTSNPN and SVGIG (reference sequence). With 3 bases removed from V and 3 bases from J, the gap between germline ends came to 6 bases. DNA of the CDR3: TGTGCCTGGAGCCAGGGCTACGAGCAGTACTTC. As protein: CAWSQGYEQYF.

This clone was observed once. The chain couples TRBV2 to TRBJ2-7; a possible D gene is TRBD2 (6 bases). V shed 8 bases and J shed 1 base, with 18 bases lying between them. Germline V gives CDR1 SNHLY, CDR2 FYNNEI. The CDR3 sequence is 15 residues long. The CDR3 is CASRERLVLSYEQYF. In DNA form, the CDR3 reads TGTGCCAGCCGAGAGAGACTAGTTCTATCCTACGAGCAGTACTTC.

The gene calls are TRBV5-4 and TRBJ2-5, with TRBD1 identical over 9 bases. This CDR3 has 15 amino acids. V gave up 4 bases and J gave up 2 bases; unmatched junction bases: 6. Germline values: CDR1 SGHNT, CDR2 YYREEE (reference sequence). CDR3 region: CASSGTGTGQETQYF. CDR3 in DNA: TGTGCCAGCAGCGGTACCGGGACAGGGCAAGAGACCCAGTACTTC.

This chain joins TRBV7-9 and TRBJ1-5, with TRBD1 matching 8 bases. Germline V CDR1 and CDR2: SEHNR, FQNEAQ (reference sequence). This CDR3 contains 17 residues. Germline trimming cut 1 base from V and 5 bases from J; bases unmatched to any gene: 10. CDR3 in DNA: TGTGCCAGCAGCTTAGACCCCGGCCAGGGGGCTTATCAGCCCCAGCATTTT. Its protein is CASSLDPGQGAYQPQHF.